The entry that follows covers one T cell receptor (beta chain) sequence. This record belongs to a study of blood T cell repertoires in COVID-19. Study-level information: The study drew acute and convalescent COVID-19 samples from the United States, Italy and Spain. In each case, the material was cDNA or gDNA derived from T cells, B-cell-depleted T cells, or PBMCs.

CDR3 length: 16 amino acids. Trimming removed 0 bases at V and 2 bases at J, with 11 bases between. The germline V gene encodes CDR1 MNHNY and CDR2 SVGAGI (reference sequence). Generated by immunoSEQ multiplex PCR, the TCRdb table keeps only in-frame clones and is missing some. The sample shows around 300,000 clones, approximately 89% of them seen only once. Study members were between 18 and 89 years old and lived in some 26 US regions. Recovery meant two consecutive negative NP/OP PCR tests, professional clearance, or resolved symptoms. The TCR originated in a woman aged 55-70 years who had recovered from COVID-19. This chain uses TRBV6-6 with TRBJ1-3; weak D call: TRBD1 (5 bases). Sequencing used PBMCs or T cells enriched from blood (not recorded which). CDR3 sequence (DNA): TGTGCCAGCAGTTACTCCCAGGACACAACTGGAAACACCATATATTTT. This gives the protein CASSYSQDTTGNTIYF.